The clone carrying this T cell receptor (beta chain) was counted once. Its antigen is not known. This sample was taken from a study of post-analysis software for immune sequencing data. Every TCR beta cDNA library bore unique molecular identifiers. TCRdb passed the PCR reads through MiXCR, listing each CDR3 protein once. The sample consists of 820,000 or so distinct CDR3 sequences, approximately 50% of them appearing once. This CDR3 spans 14 amino acids. Deletions cut 0 bases from V and 6 bases from J, with 11 bases between. From germline, CDR1 is MNHEY and CDR2 SVGAGI. Findings and caveats of the study: Four or five TRBV segments (TRBV5-6, TRBV5-1 and TRBV20-1 among them) occurred more frequently in patients than in controls.

This sequence was found in a girl between 5 and 17 years old with multiple sclerosis. Sequenced input: blood. This chain joins TRBV6-5 and TRBJ1-2; tentatively, D is TRBD1 (6 bases). DNA of the CDR3: TGTGCCAGCAGTTACTCCGCAGGGGCGGATGGCTACACCTTC. Amino acids: CASSYSAGADGYTF.